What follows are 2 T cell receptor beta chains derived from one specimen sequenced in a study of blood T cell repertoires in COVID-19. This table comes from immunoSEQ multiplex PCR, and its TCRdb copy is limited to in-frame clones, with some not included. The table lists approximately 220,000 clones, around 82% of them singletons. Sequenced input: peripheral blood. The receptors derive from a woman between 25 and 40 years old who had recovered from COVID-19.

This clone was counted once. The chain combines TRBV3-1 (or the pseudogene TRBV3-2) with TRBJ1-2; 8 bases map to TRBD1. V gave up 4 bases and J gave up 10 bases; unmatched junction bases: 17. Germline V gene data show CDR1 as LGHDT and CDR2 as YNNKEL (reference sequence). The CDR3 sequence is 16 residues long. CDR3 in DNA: TGTGCCAGCAGCCCCCGCGGCAGGGGGCGTGACCTGTTCTACACCTTC. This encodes CASSPRGRGRDLFYTF.

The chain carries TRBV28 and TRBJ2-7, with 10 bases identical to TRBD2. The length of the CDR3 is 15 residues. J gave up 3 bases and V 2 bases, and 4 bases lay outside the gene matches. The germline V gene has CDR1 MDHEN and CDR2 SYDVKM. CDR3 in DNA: TGTGCCAGCAGTTTAGCCGGGACTAGCGTCTACGAGCAGTACTTC. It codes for CASSLAGTSVYEQYF.